The entry below gives a single T cell receptor beta chain sequence along with its context. The specificity of this receptor is unknown. No much larger clone exists at a distance of one base, and base qualities are not known. The sample's time point label, decoded: baseline before first vaccination. Vaccinee samples came from UK trials COV001 and COV002, including a single-blind randomized controlled phase 2/3 trial of AZD1222 (ChAdOx1 nCoV-19) in healthy adults. For TCRbeta chain sequencing, PBMC samples from trial participants were taken at day 0 and at day 28 after the second dose. This sample was included in a study of T cell responses to AZD1222 COVID-19 vaccine (dated by TCRdb to about 2021). A note on the overall study: AZD1222 recipients whose second dose came at about 4 weeks and those whose second dose came at about 12 weeks were combined into one group, since spike-specific TCR depth and breadth did not differ between the two schedules. A total of under 250 trial participants underwent TCR sequencing, of whom roughly 210 had received two doses of AZD1222 and roughly 26 had received two doses of the MenACWY control vaccine. Trial participants were enrolled by age into subgroups of 18-55, 56-69 and 70-plus years, and about 150, 27 and 61 TCR-sequenced participants, respectively, were included in these subgroups. On the study overall, not on this receptor specifically: Because no day 14 peak-response samples were available, the repertoires could be characterized only after the peak T cell response. The 56-69-year group was small, and its depth increase did not reach significance, likely because of low power. Reportedly, almost half of the unique spike-specific TCRs recognized epitopes lying outside the regions that are mutated in the B.1.351 and B.1.1.7 variants. Most participants were white British and females outnumbered males, and the authors suggested that clonal diversity may have been underestimated. Conclusions about previously exposed vaccinees were limited because only six AZD1222 recipients were SARS-CoV-2 seropositive at baseline. Vaccine-associated CD4 TCRs spanned the whole spike protein, with dominant responses in regions 160-218 and 743-854. Spike-specific TCR breadth and depth rose significantly after two AZD1222 doses compared with day 0 and with MenACWY recipients.

The CDR3 regions of human TCRbeta chains were analyzed by immunosequencing. For the original study's pipeline: TCRs in the repertoires were matched against a reference library of SARS-CoV-2-specific TCRs that had been generated with the MIRA antigen-specificity platform. Breadth was defined as the fraction of unique TCRs that were SARS-CoV-2-associated, and depth was defined as the fraction of total T cells that were SARS-CoV-2-associated. Using the MIRA data, each spike-specific TCR was mapped to the spike region that the TCR reacts to and placed in a CD4 or CD8 class. Log10-transformed breadth and depth values were compared by one-way ANOVA with Sidak's multiple comparisons tests. Sourced from immuneACCESS, this table was stored by TCRdb with only in-frame sequences that have V and J called. A share of the clones is absent; for the studies checked, an unresolved V gene accounts for under half, and the remainder has no known explanation. V and J calls and clone size are copied from that table; D and trimming were computed from the DNA. In this sample the table shows approximately 190,000 clones, 85% to 95% of which occur a single time. Together, the top ten hold 1% to 1.5% of the sample.

The source of this sequence is an adult in good health. The sequencing used peripheral blood, collected on day 0 of AZD1222 vaccination.

The CDR3 region reads CASSSTPDTQYF. DNA sequence: TGTGCCAGCAGCTCCACACCAGATACGCAGTATTTT. The rearrangement combines TRBV7-9 with TRBJ2-3, with the D segment identity uncertain. The CDR3 runs 12 amino acids, cysteine and phenylalanine included. Solely the CDR3 DNA is kept, with 36 bases framed from the first base. V is shortened by 4 bases, J by 4 bases, and the region joining them spans 6 bases. For CDR1 and CDR2, the germline V gene (reference sequence) lists SEHNR and FQNEAQ.